This T cell receptor beta chain was identified during a study of graft-versus-host responses after intestinal transplantation. General observations from the study: Allografts from individuals with graft-donor T cell macrochimerism displayed high graft-versus-host to host-versus-graft clonal ratios.

Trimming left V 2 bases short and J 3 bases short, with 13 bases between. Germline V gives CDR1 SGHTA, CDR2 FQGTGA. CDR3 length: 15 residues. This table comes from immunoSEQ multiplex PCR, and its TCRdb copy is limited to in-frame clones, with some not included. The repertoire holds about 24,000 clones, with under 45% as singletons. After the reaction, the investigators sorted the proliferating CFSE-low CD3+CD4+ and CD3+CD8+ responders. This clone was counted once. The TCR originated in a human patient who received an intestinal transplant. The chain joins TRBV7-3 to TRBJ2-5, with a tentative D call TRBD2 (6 bases). The material sequenced was alloreactive CD4+ T cells from a mixed lymphocyte reaction culture, taken before intestinal transplant. Subset: CFSE-low proliferating T cells sorted from roughly six-day pre-transplant mixed lymphocyte reaction (GvH or HvG direction). The CDR3 sequence is CASSLFGGVKETQYF. DNA of the CDR3: TGTGCCAGCAGCTTATTCGGCGGGGTCAAAGAGACCCAGTACTTC.